The T cell receptor (beta chain) under discussion was sequenced for a study of shared clonotypes between healthy human individuals. The data were produced by immunoSEQ multiplex PCR, yet TCRdb's version contains in-frame clones alone and is incomplete. There are some 2.1 million clones in the sample; 93% occur only once, and under 2% lies in the top ten. CD45RO-negative CD8 cells positively selected for CCR7 made up the naive population, which excluded terminally differentiated effector memory CD45RA+ cells. The sequence derives from a man younger than 35 in good health. Some clones in this sample may be carry-over from other donors' samples. The source material was naive CD8+ T cells from PBMCs.

The DNA of the CDR3 is TGTGCCAGCAGCTCACGGGACAGCCACCACTACGAGCAGTACTTC. Amino acids: CASSSRDSHHYEQYF. V usage is TRBV7-2 and J usage is TRBJ2-7, with 7 bases lining up with TRBD1. Per the germline V gene, CDR1 is SGHTA and CDR2 is FQGNSA. The CDR3 is 15 residues long. J gave up 3 bases and V 4 bases, and 9 bases lay outside the gene matches. Based on the CDR3 plus reference TRBV7-2 and TRBJ2-7, the full variable domain is GAGVSQSPSNKVTEKGKDVELRCDPISGHTALYWYRQSLGQGLEFLIYFQGNSAPDKSGLPSDRFSAERTGGSVSTLTIQRTQQEDSAVYLCASSSRDSHHYEQYFGPGTRLTVT.